Listed below are T cell receptor beta chains from one sample, sequenced in a study of blood T cells in healthy people across ages. TCRdb fed the 5' RACE reads into MiXCR, producing one record per CDR3 protein. The data hold roughly 680,000 distinct CDR3 sequences, with 52% observed a single time. The sample was blood. Receptors originate from a woman older than 75 in good health. The CDR3 runs from the conserved cysteine through the conserved F or W. A D gene is named only where the DNA matches it firmly. Only some rows state a clone size, as once, few, many or a class for expanded clones.

CDR3 protein	CDR3 DNA	J gene	V gene	D gene	clone size
CASSEGSGRNNEQFF	TGTGCCAGCAGCGAAGGGAGCGGGAGGAACAATGAGCAGTTCTTC	TRBJ2-1	TRBV7-3	TRBD2	-
CSARLGFNAGDTQYF	TGCAGTGCTAGGTTGGGATTTAACGCGGGGGATACGCAGTATTTT	TRBJ2-3	TRBV20-1	-	many
CASSATSGTYEQYF	TGCGCCAGCAGCGCGACTAGCGGGACCTACGAGCAGTACTTC	TRBJ2-7	TRBV5-1	TRBD2	-
CASSLQANTGELFF	TGTGCCAGCAGCTTACAAGCGAACACCGGGGAGCTGTTTTTT	TRBJ2-2	TRBV11-3	-	-
CASSVLNTDTQYF	TGTGCCAGTTCGGTCCTGAATACAGATACGCAGTATTTT	TRBJ2-3	TRBV7-9	-	-
CASSSRPPRLISYNEQFF	TGTGCCAGCAGTTCCCGGCCCCCCCGTCTGATTTCCTACAATGAGCAGTTCTTC	TRBJ2-1	TRBV6-5	-	many
CASSQEGQKQFF	TGTGCCAGCAGCCAAGAGGGTCAGAAGCAGTTCTTC	TRBJ2-1	TRBV3-1	-	-
CASSPTGGRQPQHF	TGTGCCAGCTCCCCCACAGGGGGCCGCCAGCCCCAGCATTTT	TRBJ1-5	TRBV18	TRBD1	many
CASSQIREGYTF	TGTGCCAGCAGCCAGATCAGGGAGGGCTACACCTTC	TRBJ1-2	TRBV28	-	few
CAISDGPRTTGELFF	TGTGCCATCAGTGACGGACCGCGAACGACCGGGGAGCTGTTTTTT	TRBJ2-2	TRBV10-3	-	few
CASSYTGPDTEAFF	TGTGCCAGCAGCTATACAGGGCCGGACACTGAAGCTTTCTTT	TRBJ1-1	TRBV7-3	-	once
CSASFREGTDTQYF	TGCAGTGCTAGTTTTCGGGAGGGCACAGATACGCAGTATTTT	TRBJ2-3	TRBV20-1	TRBD2	-